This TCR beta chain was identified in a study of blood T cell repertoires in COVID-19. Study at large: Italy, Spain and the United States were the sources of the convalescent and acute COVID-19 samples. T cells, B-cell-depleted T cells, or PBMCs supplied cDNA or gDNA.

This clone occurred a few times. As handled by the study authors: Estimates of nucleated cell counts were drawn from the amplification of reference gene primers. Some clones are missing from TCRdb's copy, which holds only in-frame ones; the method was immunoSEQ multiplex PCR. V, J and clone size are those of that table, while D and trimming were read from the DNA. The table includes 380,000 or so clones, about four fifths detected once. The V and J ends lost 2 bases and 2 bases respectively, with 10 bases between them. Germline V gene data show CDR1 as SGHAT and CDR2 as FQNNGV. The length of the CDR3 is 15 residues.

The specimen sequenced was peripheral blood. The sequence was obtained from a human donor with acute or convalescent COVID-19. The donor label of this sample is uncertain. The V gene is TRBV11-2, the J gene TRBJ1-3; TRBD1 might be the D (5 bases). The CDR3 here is CASSLNRLPGNTIYF. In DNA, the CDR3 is TGTGCCAGCAGCTTAAACAGGTTACCTGGAAACACCATATATTTT.